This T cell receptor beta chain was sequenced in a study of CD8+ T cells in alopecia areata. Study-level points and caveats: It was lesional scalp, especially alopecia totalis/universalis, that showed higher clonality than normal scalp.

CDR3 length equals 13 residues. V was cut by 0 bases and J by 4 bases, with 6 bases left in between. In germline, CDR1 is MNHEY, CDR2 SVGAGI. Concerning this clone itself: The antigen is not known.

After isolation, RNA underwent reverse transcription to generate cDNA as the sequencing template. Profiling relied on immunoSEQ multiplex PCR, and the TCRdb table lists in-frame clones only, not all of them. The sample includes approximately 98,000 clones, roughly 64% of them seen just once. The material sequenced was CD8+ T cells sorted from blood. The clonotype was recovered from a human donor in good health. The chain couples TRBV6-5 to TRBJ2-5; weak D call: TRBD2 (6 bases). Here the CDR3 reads CASSYSGGETQYF. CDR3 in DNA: TGTGCCAGCAGTTACTCGGGGGGAGAGACCCAGTACTTC.